A single sample gave rise to the 31 T cell receptor beta chains below, sequenced in a study of blood T cell repertoires in COVID-19. TCRdb keeps only in-frame clones here, not all; method: immunoSEQ multiplex PCR. The profile shows about 200,000 clones, about four fifths of them singletons. Sequencing used peripheral blood. The source is a woman aged 40 to 50 with active or convalescent COVID-19.

The rearrangement joins TRBV20-1 to TRBJ2-5, with 10 bases lining up with TRBD1. The CDR3 loop spans 16 amino acids. The J segment lost 7 bases and the V segment lost 3 bases, leaving 14 bases of the junction unmatched. Germline CDR1 is DFQATT and CDR2 is SNEGSKA (reference sequence). CDR3 sequence (DNA): TGCAGTGCTAGTGCCCGCGGGACAGGGGCACCTCTGACCCAGTACTTC. Translating gives CSASARGTGAPLTQYF.

The chain employs TRBV14 and TRBJ1-1, with 7 bases fitting TRBD1. The CDR3 has 14 residues. Germline CDR1 SGHDN, CDR2 FVKESK. J gave up 8 bases and V 0 bases, and 6 bases lay outside the gene matches. The CDR3 loop is CASSQELGGPEAFF. The CDR3 DNA reads as TGTGCCAGCAGCCAAGAACTAGGGGGCCCCGAAGCTTTCTTT.

The chain combines TRBV7-8 with TRBJ2-7, with 9 bases identical to TRBD1. The junction had 8 bases not matched to a gene; V was cut back by 3 bases and J by 2 bases. Germline V gene data show CDR1 as SGHVS and CDR2 as FQNEAQ. The CDR3 consists of 16 residues. The CDR3 spells CASSLEQGAGPYEQYF. The CDR3 DNA reads as TGTGCCAGCAGCTTGGAACAGGGGGCAGGACCCTACGAGCAGTACTTC.

The chain is built from TRBV29-1 and TRBJ2-7, with 10 bases fitting TRBD2. This CDR3 is built from 19 residues. V was pared by 0 bases and J by 2 bases, with 16 bases of the junction left unmatched. In germline, CDR1 is SQVTM, CDR2 ANQGSEA. The CDR3 spells CSVEDPGQQIAGGPYEQYF. As DNA, the CDR3 is TGCAGCGTTGAAGATCCGGGACAGCAAATAGCGGGAGGCCCCTACGAGCAGTACTTC.

The rearrangement links TRBV18 to TRBJ2-2; 9 bases are a match to TRBD2. V lost 1 base and J lost 3; bases outside the gene matches: 3. Germline CDR1 is KGHSH and CDR2 is LQKENI. This CDR3 comprises 16 residues. The CDR3 region is CASSPRSSGDTGELFF. The DNA for the CDR3 is TGTGCCAGCTCACCACGGTCTAGCGGGGACACCGGGGAGCTGTTTTTT.

The chain links TRBV24-1 to TRBJ1-5, with D hard to call. The CDR3 is made up of 14 amino acids. Trimming took off 1 base at V and 3 bases at J, with 6 bases between the two ends. Germline V gene lookup returns CDR1 KGHDR and CDR2 SFDVKD. As DNA, the CDR3 is TGTGCCACCAGTGATTTTAGTTTCAATCAGCCCCAGCATTTT. Amino acids: CATSDFSFNQPQHF.

As DNA, the CDR3 is TGTGCCAGCAGCGTAGGCGGGAACGGTAGAGATACGCAGTATTTT. It is translated as CASSVGGNGRDTQYF. The V call is TRBV9, the J call TRBJ2-3; the D gene is possibly TRBD2 (6 bases). The V end lost 0 bases, the J end lost 5 bases, and 13 bases lay between the germline ends. Germline lookup yields CDR1 SGDLS and CDR2 YYNGEE. This CDR3 is 15 amino acids long.

V and J are TRBV7-2 and TRBJ2-1; perhaps TRBD1 as D (5 bases). Trimming shortened V by 4 bases and J by 7 bases, and 17 bases separated the two germline ends. This CDR3 is built from 15 residues. Germline values: CDR1 SGHTA, CDR2 FQGNSA. The CDR3 here is CASSSTWGRGNEQFF. In nucleotides, the CDR3 is TGTGCCAGCAGCTCCACCTGGGGTAGGGGTAATGAGCAGTTCTTC.

The V and J genes are TRBV5-6 and TRBJ2-7, with D perhaps TRBD1 (6 bases). Trimming took off 7 bases at V and 4 bases at J, with 24 bases between the two ends. Germline V gene lookup returns CDR1 SGHDT and CDR2 YYEEEE. The CDR3 is made up of 16 amino acids. CDR3 in DNA: TGTGCCAGCCGCGCGCGAGTGGGGGCCCTCTGGTACGAGCAGTACTTC. Translation gives CASRARVGALWYEQYF.

This clone was counted once. This sequence joins TRBV24-1 and TRBJ2-7, with D perhaps matching TRBD2 (5 bases). V was clipped by 3 bases and J by 6 bases, with 14 bases between them. Germline CDR1 is KGHDR and CDR2 is SFDVKD. This CDR3 is 14 amino acids long. The CDR3 region is CATSDTRELAEQYF. In DNA, the CDR3 is TGTGCCACCAGTGATACTCGGGAATTGGCCGAGCAGTACTTC.

The rearrangement uses TRBV28 and TRBJ1-5, with D possibly TRBD1 on 5 matching bases. Per germline, CDR1 MDHEN and CDR2 SYDVKM. V was clipped by 2 bases and J by 4 bases, with 9 bases between them. The CDR3 contains 14 residues. The CDR3 coding sequence is TGTGCCAGCAGTTTAAGACACAGGAATCAGCCCCAGCATTTT. Amino acid sequence: CASSLRHRNQPQHF.

This rearrangement joins TRBV5-6 to TRBJ1-2; 9 bases match TRBD1. Germline CDR1 and CDR2: SGHDT and YYEEEE. CDR3 length: 15 residues. The V segment lost 0 bases and the J segment 6 bases; nucleotides outside the gene matches: 6. The CDR3 spells CASSLDPTGGNGYTF. The CDR3 region has the DNA TGTGCCAGCAGCTTGGATCCGACAGGGGGAAATGGCTACACCTTC.

The chain joins TRBV11-3 to TRBJ2-7; 11 nucleotides line up with TRBD1. V lost 4 bases to trimming and J lost 4 bases; unmatched junction nucleotides: 9. Per germline, CDR1 SGHNT and CDR2 YENEEA. This CDR3 contains 16 residues. CDR3 sequence (DNA): TGTGCCAGCAGCTCCAGGTCCGGGACAGGGGGTTACGAGCAGTACTTC. As protein: CASSSRSGTGGYEQYF. The whole variable domain, remainder taken from reference TRBV11-3 and TRBJ2-7, is EAGVVQSPRYKIIEKKQPVAFWCNPISGHNTLYWYLQNLGQGPELLIRYENEEAVDDSQLPKDRFSAERLKGVDSTLKIQPAELGDSAVYLCASSSRSGTGGYEQYFGPGTRLTVT.

The chain uses TRBV28 and TRBJ1-2; the D gene is possibly TRBD1 (6 bases). Germline CDR1 reads MDHEN; CDR2 reads SYDVKM. The CDR3 totals 13 residues. V shed 3 bases and J shed 4 bases, with 9 bases lying between them. CDR3 coding DNA: TGTGCCAGCAGTTTGCAACAGGGCTATGGCTACACCTTC. Its protein product is CASSLQQGYGYTF.

This chain connects TRBV2 to TRBJ1-2; a weak D match, TRBD1 (5 bases). The CDR3 consists of 13 residues. The V gene's germline CDR1 is SNHLY and CDR2 FYNNEI. V lost 6 bases and J lost 8, with 16 bases in between. CDR3 in amino acids: CASRDLRVQGYTF. DNA for the CDR3: TGTGCCAGCAGAGATCTCAGGGTACAGGGCTACACCTTC. Together with reference TRBV2 and TRBJ1-2, the CDR3 gives the full variable domain: EPEVTQTPSHQVTQMGQEVILRCVPISNHLYFYWYRQILGQKVEFLVSFYNNEISEKSEIFDDQFSVERPDGSNFTLKIRSTKLEDSAMYFCASRDLRVQGYTFGSGTRLTVV.

This clone was seen once. The chain has TRBV29-1 and TRBJ2-1; 8 bases are a match to TRBD2. The CDR3 has 13 amino acids. Looked up from germline, CDR1 is SQVTM and CDR2 is ANQGSEA. With 7 bases clipped from V and 4 bases from J, the junction kept 6 bases outside the gene matches. The CDR3 spells CSAGLGGYNEQFF. In DNA, the CDR3 is TGCAGCGCGGGACTAGGGGGTTACAATGAGCAGTTCTTC.

The rearrangement links TRBV5-4 to TRBJ1-2; 7 bases fit TRBD1. V trimming: 4 bases; J trimming: 1 base; junction bases outside the gene matches: 7. CDR3 length equals 15 residues. Germline V gene data show CDR1 as SGHNT and CDR2 as YYREEE (reference sequence). The CDR3 loop is CASSLNRGINYGYTF. The CDR3 DNA sequence: TGTGCCAGCAGCCTGAACAGGGGAATTAACTATGGCTACACCTTC.

V gene TRBV18 combines with J gene TRBJ2-1; D ambiguous. The CDR3 contains 14 residues. Germline values: CDR1 KGHSH, CDR2 LQKENI. V was shortened by 3 bases and J by 0 bases, with 6 bases between the two germline ends. CDR3 sequence: CASSPPGSYNEQFF. CDR3 nucleotides: TGTGCCAGCTCACCGCCAGGCTCCTACAATGAGCAGTTCTTC.

The chain carries TRBV7-9 and TRBJ2-7, with a tentative D call TRBD2 (5 bases). The V end was cut by 2 bases, the J end by 2 bases, with 7 bases between. The CDR3 covers 13 residues. Germline assignment: CDR1 SEHNR and CDR2 FQNEAQ (reference sequence). This chain's CDR3 is CASSLNGAYEQYF. DNA for the CDR3: TGTGCCAGCAGCTTAAACGGGGCCTACGAGCAGTACTTC. Drawing the rest from reference TRBV7-9 and TRBJ2-7, the complete variable domain is DTGVSQNPRHKITKRGQNVTFRCDPISEHNRLYWYRQTLGQGPEFLTYFQNEAQLEKSRLLSDRFSAERPKGSFSTLEIQRTEQGDSAMYLCASSLNGAYEQYFGPGTRLTVT.

The chain employs TRBV18 and TRBJ2-2; 9 bases match TRBD1. The junction had 3 bases not matched to a gene; V was cut back by 3 bases and J by 4 bases. Germline CDR1 reads KGHSH; CDR2 reads LQKENI. The CDR3 has 15 amino acids. CDR3 sequence: CASSPGQGFTGELFF. The CDR3 DNA reads TGTGCCAGCTCACCGGGACAGGGATTCACCGGGGAGCTGTTTTTT. Looking up the rest from reference TRBV18 and TRBJ2-2 gives the full variable domain: NAGVMQNPRHLVRRRGQEARLRCSPMKGHSHVYWYRQLPEEGLKFMVYLQKENIIDESGMPKERFSAEFPKEGPSILRIQQVVRGDSAAYFCASSPGQGFTGELFFGEGSRLTVL.

The J gene is TRBJ2-1, the V gene TRBV19, with a possible D match to TRBD1 (5 bases). Germline values: CDR1 LNHDA, CDR2 SQIVND (reference sequence). Trimming removed 4 bases from V and 0 bases from J, with 16 bases in between. The CDR3 runs to 17 residues. The CDR3 sequence: CASSTPATVSSYNEQFF. CDR3 nucleotides: TGTGCCAGTAGTACCCCAGCGACAGTAAGCTCCTACAATGAGCAGTTCTTC.

The CDR3 is CASSPDTSYGYTF. In nucleotides, the CDR3 is TGTGCCAGCTCACCGGACACTTCCTATGGCTACACCTTC. The chain links TRBV18 to TRBJ1-2, with a tentative D call TRBD1 (5 bases). This CDR3 contains 13 residues. Germline CDR1 is KGHSH and CDR2 is LQKENI. The V and J ends lost 3 bases and 4 bases respectively, with 9 bases between them.

The rearrangement uses TRBV29-1 and TRBJ1-2, with a tentative D call TRBD1 (6 bases). Germline assignment: CDR1 SQVTM and CDR2 ANQGSEA. V lost 2 bases to trimming and J lost 0 bases, with 7 bases between them. The CDR3 is 13 residues long. The CDR3 DNA reads TGCAGCGTTGAAAACAGGGCTAACTATGGCTACACCTTC. Protein: CSVENRANYGYTF.

The chain recombines TRBV9 with TRBJ2-1; tentatively, D is TRBD1 (5 bases). The CDR3 covers 14 residues. The V gene's germline CDR1 is SGDLS and CDR2 YYNGEE. The V and J ends lost 0 bases and 6 bases respectively, with 10 bases between them. CDR3 residues: CASSVVVGPNEQFF. Here the CDR3 DNA reads TGTGCCAGCAGCGTAGTGGTGGGGCCCAATGAGCAGTTCTTC.

The chain uses TRBV9 and TRBJ1-4, with D perhaps matching TRBD1 (6 bases). The CDR3 totals 14 residues. Germline lookup yields CDR1 SGDLS and CDR2 YYNGEE. Trimming took 0 bases from V and 8 from J, leaving 11 bases between them. In nucleotides, the CDR3 is TGTGCCAGCAGCGTAGCAGGGGCTGGGGAAAAACTGTTTTTT. This translates into CASSVAGAGEKLFF.

This chain uses TRBV25-1 with TRBJ1-5, with 8 bases that match TRBD1. V shed 3 bases, J shed 8 bases, and the junction held 6 bases outside the gene matches. The CDR3 has 14 amino acids. Germline values: CDR1 MGHDK, CDR2 SYGVNS. CDR3 sequence reads: CASSDQGAREPQHF. In DNA, the CDR3 is TGTGCCAGCAGTGATCAGGGGGCGCGAGAGCCCCAGCATTTT.

The chain recombines TRBV19 with TRBJ2-2; no definite D call. The V gene lost 0 bases and the J gene lost 9 bases, with 11 bases spanning the gap. CDR3 size: 14 residues. Germline V gives CDR1 LNHDA, CDR2 SQIVND (reference sequence). CDR3 nucleotides: TGTGCCAGTAGTATAGAAACCCCTAGTAGGGAGCTGTTTTTT. This sequence encodes CASSIETPSRELFF.

The chain couples TRBV6-4 to TRBJ2-1, with D perhaps matching TRBD2 (5 bases). CDR1 MRHNA and CDR2 SNTAGT come from the germline V gene. V lost 2 bases to trimming and J lost 0 bases, with 11 bases between them. The CDR3 has 16 amino acids. The CDR3 reads CASSDSGFSSYNEQFF. DNA of the CDR3: TGTGCCAGCAGTGACAGCGGATTTAGCTCCTACAATGAGCAGTTCTTC.

This clone has a single count. DNA for the CDR3: TGTGCCAGCAGCTTAAACCGGAGAGGGACAGTAGCCAAAAACATTCAGTACTTC. Translating it yields CASSLNRRGTVAKNIQYF. This chain links TRBV7-3 with TRBJ2-4; 7 nucleotides align to TRBD1. In germline, CDR1 is SGHTA, CDR2 FQGTGA. Germline trimming cut 1 base from V and 0 bases from J; bases unmatched to any gene: 9. The CDR3 spans 18 residues.

This chain links TRBV2 with TRBJ1-2; 7 positions agree with TRBD1. CDR3 length: 14 residues. V dropped 3 bases and J dropped 8; count of bases not matched to a gene: 9. Germline V gene sequence: CDR1 SNHLY, CDR2 FYNNEI. The CDR3 DNA sequence: TGTGCCAGCAGTGATGAGGGGGCCCAAGACGGCTACACCTTC. It is translated as CASSDEGAQDGYTF.

The chain combines TRBV28 with TRBJ2-3; D may be TRBD2 (6 bases). Germline V gene sequence: CDR1 MDHEN, CDR2 SYDVKM. Trimming cost V 5 bases and J 2 bases, with 14 bases left between them. This CDR3 spans 15 amino acids. The CDR3 DNA follows: TGTGCCAGCAGTATCGGGACTTCCCACACAGATACGCAGTATTTT. Its protein is CASSIGTSHTDTQYF.